The 23 T cell receptor beta chains in this list originate from one sample, sequenced in a study of spatial heterogeneity in lung cancer. TCRdb reprocessed the 5' RACE reads via MiXCR and lists one record per CDR3 protein. The table lists about 120,000 distinct CDR3 sequences, more than 10% of them singletons. Noted time point: blood at routine non-recurrence follow-up after resection. Unsorted samples of tumor, nontumor lung or frozen PBMC had their whole RNA sequenced. Sequenced material: PBMCs, taken at follow-up. These receptors originate from a male donor with early-stage non-small cell lung cancer.

This clonotype was counted many times. The V call is TRBV7-3, the J call TRBJ1-6, with D unresolved. In germline, CDR1 is SGHTA, CDR2 FQGTGA. The CDR3 runs to 13 residues. The V end was cut by 7 bases, the J end by 10 bases, with 14 bases between. The DNA for the CDR3 is TGTGCCAGCAACTATGGACCGAAGTCACCCCTCCACTTT. It specifies CASNYGPKSPLHF.

V usage is TRBV5-1 and J usage is TRBJ2-1, with 8 bases that match TRBD2. This CDR3 contains 16 residues. The germline V gene encodes CDR1 SGHRS and CDR2 YFSETQ. Trimming removed 1 base from V and 2 bases from J; junction bases left unmatched: 5. The CDR3 loop is CASSLRAGGPYNEQFF. CDR3 nucleotides: TGCGCCAGCAGCTTGAGGGCGGGGGGACCCTACAATGAGCAGTTCTTC.

This clonotype was counted ten times or more. V gene TRBV7-8 combines with J gene TRBJ1-1, with D hard to call. CDR1 SGHVS and CDR2 FQNEAQ come from the germline V gene. V was clipped by 4 bases and J by 5 bases, with 17 bases between them. The CDR3 contains 15 residues. The CDR3, as DNA: TGTGCCAGCAGCTCTCAGCGGGGAAGGGTAACTGAAGCTTTCTTT. Residues: CASSSQRGRVTEAFF.

The chain couples TRBV28 to TRBJ1-1; 9 nucleotides line up with TRBD1. This CDR3 comprises 14 residues. CDR1 and CDR2 (germline): MDHEN, SYDVKM. J gave up 10 bases and V 2 bases, and 8 bases lay outside the gene matches. For the CDR3, the DNA is TGTGCCAGCAGTTTACCCGGGACAGGGACCGTAGCTTTCTTT. This sequence encodes CASSLPGTGTVAFF.

This clonotype was recorded a few times. The chain links TRBV9 to TRBJ2-3; D is unclear. The CDR3 has 16 amino acids. From germline, CDR1 is SGDLS and CDR2 YYNGEE. Trimming cost V 0 bases and J 2 bases, with 13 bases left between them. The CDR3 is CASSVGAAQVTDTQYF. The CDR3 DNA follows: TGTGCCAGCAGCGTAGGAGCTGCCCAAGTCACAGATACGCAGTATTTT.

This clonotype was found many times. This chain connects TRBV6-5 to TRBJ2-5; TRBD2 matches at 8 bases. Germline CDR1 is MNHEY and CDR2 is SVGAGI. The CDR3 is 14 amino acids. Unmatched junction bases numbered 6, after V lost 4 bases and J lost 5 bases. The CDR3, as DNA: TGTGCCAGCAGTTTCGGGGGGGCTCCGGAGACCCAGTACTTC. It encodes CASSFGGAPETQYF.

This clonotype has only a few counts. V and J are TRBV23-1 and TRBJ2-1; 11 nucleotides align to TRBD1. TRBV23-1 is an open reading frame whose function is uncertain. Trimming cost V 6 bases and J 9 bases; bases outside gene matches: 13. The CDR3 is 16 amino acids. The CDR3 spells CASSPTSPGTGGEQFF. The CDR3 DNA is TGCGCCAGCAGCCCTACATCCCCCGGGACAGGGGGTGAGCAGTTCTTC.

This clonotype was counted ten times or more. V and J are TRBV7-2 and TRBJ2-1, with 9 nucleotides matching TRBD1. The germline V gene encodes CDR1 SGHTA and CDR2 FQGNSA. The CDR3 has 16 amino acids. J gave up 6 bases and V 4 bases, and 10 bases lay outside the gene matches. As DNA, the CDR3 is TGTGCCAGCAGCTCCATGCGGGACAGGGTCGTCAATGAGCAGTTCTTC. It is translated as CASSSMRDRVVNEQFF.

This chain links TRBV10-1 with TRBJ2-3, with 8 bases matching TRBD2. Germline CDR1 WNHNN, CDR2 SYGVQD (reference sequence). The CDR3 totals 17 residues. Trimming removed 2 bases from V and 0 bases from J; junction bases left unmatched: 7. CDR3 DNA: TGCGCCAGCAGTGAGATTGGTAGCGGGGTCAGCACAGATACGCAGTATTTT. Translated, it gives CASSEIGSGVSTDTQYF.

The chain carries TRBV11-3 and TRBJ2-1; 7 nucleotides line up with TRBD1. V was pared by 3 bases and J by 5 bases, with 7 bases of the junction left unmatched. The CDR3 extends over 15 amino acids. The germline V gene encodes CDR1 SGHNT and CDR2 YENEEA. DNA of the CDR3: TGTGCCAGCAGCTTCGCCCTTGGACAGGACAATGAGCAGTTCTTC. Its protein is CASSFALGQDNEQFF.

This clonotype was found a few times. The genes are TRBV11-3 and TRBJ2-2; tentatively, D is TRBD1 or TRBD2 (5 bases each). V gave up 3 bases and J gave up 7 bases, with 12 bases separating them. Per germline, CDR1 SGHNT and CDR2 YENEEA. There are 14 residues in the CDR3. The CDR3: CASSLRGRNGELFF. As DNA, the CDR3 is TGTGCCAGCAGCTTGAGGGGAAGGAACGGGGAGCTGTTTTTT.

This clonotype was observed at least ten times. The V gene is TRBV10-3, the J gene TRBJ1-4; 8 bases are shared with TRBD1. With V trimmed by 4 bases and J by 10 bases, 11 bases remained unmatched. This CDR3 contains 15 residues. The germline CDR1 and CDR2 sequences are ENHRY and SYGVKD. The DNA for the CDR3 is TGTGCCATCAGTGGAGGACAGGGCGGGGAGTCAAAACTGTTTTTT. Amino acids: CAISGGQGGESKLFF.

The chain is built from TRBV6-2 or TRBV6-3 and TRBJ2-6, with 8 positions matching TRBD1. CDR1 and CDR2 from the germline V gene are MNHEY and SVGEGT. CDR3 length: 20 amino acids. With V trimmed by 4 bases and J by 1 base, 15 bases remained unmatched. The CDR3 sequence: CASSFDPKDRVLSGANVLTF. As DNA, the CDR3 is TGTGCCAGCAGTTTCGATCCAAAGGACAGGGTTCTATCTGGGGCCAACGTCCTGACTTTC.

This clonotype was seen more than once but under ten times. J is TRBJ2-3 and V is TRBV6-5, with 11 nucleotides matching TRBD2. The germline V gene has CDR1 MNHEY and CDR2 SVGAGI. The CDR3 is 18 residues long. V shed 4 bases, J shed 4 bases, and the junction held 13 bases outside the gene matches. The chain's CDR3 is CASSFSGRGTSGSDTQYF. CDR3 nucleotide sequence: TGTGCCAGCAGTTTCTCGGGACGAGGGACTAGCGGATCAGATACGCAGTATTTT.

This clonotype was detected once. Mismatch with germline at one junction end may stem from a read error. This chain links TRBV7-7 with TRBJ2-2; tentatively, D is TRBD2 (5 bases). Germline loops: CDR1 SSHAT, CDR2 FNYEAQ (reference sequence). This CDR3 contains 14 residues. The CDR3 region has the DNA TGTGCTAGCAGCTCCTCGCCGGGGACCGGGGAGCTGTTTTTT. As protein: CASSSSPGTGELFF.

This clonotype was counted only a few times. The CDR3 loop reads CASRLSEGPNSPLHF. CDR3 DNA: TGTGCCAGCAGACTTTCGGAGGGACCAAATTCACCCCTCCACTTT. This chain connects TRBV27 to TRBJ1-6, with D perhaps matching TRBD1 (5 bases). This CDR3 is built from 15 residues. CDR1 is MNHEY and CDR2 is SMNVEV in the germline V gene (reference sequence). Trimming took 6 bases from V and 7 from J, leaving 16 bases between them.

This clonotype was seen many times. The genes are TRBV15 and TRBJ1-5; D uncertain. Trimming took 2 bases from V and 0 from J, leaving 8 bases between them. This CDR3 has 15 amino acids. Germline V CDR1 and CDR2: LNHNV, YYDKDF (reference sequence). As DNA, the CDR3 is TGTGCCACCAGCAGAACAGTGTATAGCAATCAGCCCCAGCATTTT. Its translation: CATSRTVYSNQPQHF. The full variable domain, its missing parts supplied by reference TRBV15 and TRBJ1-5, is DAMVIQNPRYQVTQFGKPVTLSCSQTLNHNVMYWYQQKSSQAPKLLFHYYDKDFNNEADTPDNFQSRRPNTSFCFLDIRSPGLGDTAMYLCATSRTVYSNQPQHFGDGTRLSIL.

This clonotype was seen ten or more times. The chain has TRBV12-3 or TRBV12-4 and TRBJ2-5; the D gene is possibly TRBD1 (5 bases). The CDR3 consists of 15 residues. Trimming took off 4 bases at V and 2 bases at J, with 14 bases between the two ends. CDR3 nucleotide sequence: TGTGCCAGCAGTTACCGACAGAACGTACAAGAGACCCAGTACTTC. It translates to CASSYRQNVQETQYF.

This clonotype turned up a few times. The CDR3 bases are TGTGCCAGTAGCCGCCGTCGGCCCTCCTACAATGAGCAGTTCTTC. Translated, it gives CASSRRRPSYNEQFF. The genes are TRBV19 and TRBJ2-1; D unclear. V was trimmed by 6 bases and J by 0 bases, leaving 12 bases between them. The germline CDR1 and CDR2 sequences are LNHDA and SQIVND (reference sequence). The CDR3 consists of 15 residues.

Of note for this clonotype: This could be a read error, since a much larger clone is one nucleotide away. A read error is likely, as this CDR3 ends without the conserved phenylalanine or tryptophan. The chain uses TRBV25-1 and TRBJ1-2, with D uncertain. Per germline, CDR1 MGHDK and CDR2 SYGVNS. The ends were cut back, 4 bases at V and 4 bases at J, with 7 bases in the middle. CDR3 size: 12 residues. The CDR3 nucleotides are TGTGCCAGCAGTGGGGCAGGCTATGGCTACACCATC. This sequence encodes CASSGAGYGYTI.

This clonotype was seen repeatedly, ten times or more. The CDR3 loop reads CASSFGTLYNEQFF. Written as DNA, the CDR3 is TGCGCCAGCAGCTTTGGGACACTATACAATGAGCAGTTCTTC. V gene TRBV5-1 combines with J gene TRBJ2-1, with a tentative D call TRBD1 (6 bases). V was clipped by 2 bases and J by 4 bases, with 10 bases between them. Germline V gene lookup returns CDR1 SGHRS and CDR2 YFSETQ. There are 14 residues in the CDR3.

The rearrangement uses TRBV18 and TRBJ2-7; D not certain. Trimming removed 2 bases from V and 6 bases from J, with 8 bases in between. In germline, CDR1 is KGHSH, CDR2 LQKENI. The CDR3 consists of 12 residues. CDR3 sequence (DNA): TGTGCCAGCTCACCAGGGCCGCCCGAGCAGTACTTC. Residues: CASSPGPPEQYF. The variable domain in full, with the rest retrieved from reference TRBV18 and TRBJ2-7, is NAGVMQNPRHLVRRRGQEARLRCSPMKGHSHVYWYRQLPEEGLKFMVYLQKENIIDESGMPKERFSAEFPKEGPSILRIQQVVRGDSAAYFCASSPGPPEQYFGPGTRLTVT.

This clonotype has a handful of counts. The rearrangement links TRBV9 to TRBJ2-7; D is possibly TRBD1 or TRBD2 (6 bases each). With 0 bases removed from V and 0 bases from J, the gap between germline ends came to 10 bases. The CDR3 contains 15 residues. CDR1 and CDR2 from the germline V gene are SGDLS and YYNGEE. The CDR3: CASSVGPGASYEQYF. Written as DNA, the CDR3 is TGTGCCAGCAGCGTAGGGCCGGGGGCCTCCTACGAGCAGTACTTC.